Sequencing of this T cell receptor (beta chain) was carried out in a study of technical replicates of blood from several donors. TCRdb keeps only in-frame clones here, not all; method: immunoSEQ multiplex PCR. The data hold tens of thousands of clones, with 95% to 98% observed a single time. This clonotype originated in a human donor in good health. The specimen was T cells isolated from PBMCs.

The CDR3 DNA reads TGTGCCAGCAGCGACCGGGACAGATCCTATGGCTACACCTTC. Protein sequence: CASSDRDRSYGYTF. This chain joins TRBV9 and TRBJ1-2; TRBD1 matches at 7 bases. Trimming took 3 bases from V and 4 from J; bases not matched to a gene: 6. The germline V gene has CDR1 SGDLS and CDR2 YYNGEE. This CDR3 spans 14 amino acids.